This T cell receptor beta chain was captured by sequencing in a study of shared T cell receptors in the human thymus. Generated by immunoSEQ multiplex PCR, the TCRdb table keeps only in-frame clones and is missing some. The sample comprises 600,000 to 900,000 clones, approximately 85% of which are singletons, and more than 0.01% rests with the top ten. There are 16 residues in the CDR3. Germline values: CDR1 SGHTA, CDR2 FQGTGA. The germline V and J ends were trimmed by 0 bases and 1 base, with 12 bases remaining between them. In addition, the sample was reused for a study of human thymus T cells. That source adds: Each of the donors was a healthy Finnish infant who was undergoing open corrective cardiac surgery for congenital heart defects. Thymus was obtained from resections taken during corrective heart surgery. Thymic and blood repertoires seemed to show skewed V and J gene use. Related work found strong thymic repertoire overlap between unrelated individuals.

The V and J genes are TRBV7-3 and TRBJ1-1; D is perhaps TRBD1 (5 bases). Specimen: thymocytes. The receptor was isolated from a girl less than two years old with a congenital heart defect. The CDR3 DNA follows: TGTGCCAGCAGCTTAACCCTCTACAGGAAGAACACTGAAGCTTTCTTT. Translated, it gives CASSLTLYRKNTEAFF. Full variable domain (missing parts from reference TRBV7-3 and TRBJ1-1): GAGVSQTPSNKVTEKGKYVELRCDPISGHTALYWYRQSLGQGPEFLIYFQGTGAADDSGLPNDRFFAVRPEGSVSTLKIQRTERGDSAVYLCASSLTLYRKNTEAFFGQGTRLTVV.